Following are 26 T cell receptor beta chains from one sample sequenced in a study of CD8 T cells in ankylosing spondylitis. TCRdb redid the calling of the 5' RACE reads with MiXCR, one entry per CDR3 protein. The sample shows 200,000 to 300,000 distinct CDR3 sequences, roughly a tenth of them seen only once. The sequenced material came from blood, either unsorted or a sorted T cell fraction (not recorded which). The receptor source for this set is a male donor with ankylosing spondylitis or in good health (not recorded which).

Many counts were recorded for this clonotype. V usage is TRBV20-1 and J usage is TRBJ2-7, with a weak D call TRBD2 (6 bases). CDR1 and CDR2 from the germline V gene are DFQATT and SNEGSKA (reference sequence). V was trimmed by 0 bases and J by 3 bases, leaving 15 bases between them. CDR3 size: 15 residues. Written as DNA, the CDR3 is TGCAGTGCTAGAGATCGAGATAGCGGAAGCTACGAGCAGTACTTC. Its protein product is CSARDRDSGSYEQYF.

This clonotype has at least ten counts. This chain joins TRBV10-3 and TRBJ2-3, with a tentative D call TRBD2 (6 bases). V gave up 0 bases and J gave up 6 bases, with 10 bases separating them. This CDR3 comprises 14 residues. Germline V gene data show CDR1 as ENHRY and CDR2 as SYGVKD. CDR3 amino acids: CAISESSLADTQYF. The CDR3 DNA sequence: TGTGCCATCAGTGAGTCTTCGCTAGCGGATACGCAGTATTTT.

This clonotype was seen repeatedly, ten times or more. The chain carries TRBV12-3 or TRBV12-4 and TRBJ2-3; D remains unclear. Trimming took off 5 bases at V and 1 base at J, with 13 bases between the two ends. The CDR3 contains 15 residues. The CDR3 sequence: CASSIRPIRTDTQYF. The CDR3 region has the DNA TGTGCCAGCAGTATAAGACCTATACGCACAGATACGCAGTATTTT.

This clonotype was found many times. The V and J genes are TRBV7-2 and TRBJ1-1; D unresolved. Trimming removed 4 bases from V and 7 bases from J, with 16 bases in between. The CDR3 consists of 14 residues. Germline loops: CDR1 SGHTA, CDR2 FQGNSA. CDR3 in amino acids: CASSSPPLQSEAFF. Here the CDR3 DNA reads TGTGCCAGCAGCTCACCCCCCCTTCAGAGTGAAGCTTTCTTT.

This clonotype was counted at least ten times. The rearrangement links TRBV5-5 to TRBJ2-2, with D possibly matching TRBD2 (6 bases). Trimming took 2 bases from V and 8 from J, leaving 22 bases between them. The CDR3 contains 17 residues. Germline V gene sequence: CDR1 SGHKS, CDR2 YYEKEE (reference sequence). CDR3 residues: CASSLLSGERKVGELFF. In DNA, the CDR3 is TGTGCCAGCAGCTTACTGTCGGGGGAGAGAAAAGTGGGGGAGCTGTTTTTT. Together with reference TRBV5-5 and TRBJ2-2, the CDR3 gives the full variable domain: DAGVTQSPTHLIKTRGQQVTLRCSPISGHKSVSWYQQVLGQGPQFIFQYYEKEERGRGNFPDRFSARQFPNYSSELNVNALLLGDSALYLCASSLLSGERKVGELFFGEGSRLTVL.

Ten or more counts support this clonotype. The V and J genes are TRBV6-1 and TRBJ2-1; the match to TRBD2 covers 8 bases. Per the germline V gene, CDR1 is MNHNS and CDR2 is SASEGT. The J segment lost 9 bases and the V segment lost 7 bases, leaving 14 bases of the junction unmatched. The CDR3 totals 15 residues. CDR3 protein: CASTTPGTRGSEQFF. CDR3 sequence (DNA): TGTGCCAGCACCACCCCCGGGACTAGGGGGAGTGAGCAGTTCTTC.

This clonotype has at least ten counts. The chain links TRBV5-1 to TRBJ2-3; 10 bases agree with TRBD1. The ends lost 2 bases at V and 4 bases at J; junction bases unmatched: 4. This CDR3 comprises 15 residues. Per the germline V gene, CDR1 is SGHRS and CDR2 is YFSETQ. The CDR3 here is CASSFGTGEADTQYF. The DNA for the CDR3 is TGCGCCAGCAGCTTCGGGACAGGGGAAGCAGATACGCAGTATTTT.

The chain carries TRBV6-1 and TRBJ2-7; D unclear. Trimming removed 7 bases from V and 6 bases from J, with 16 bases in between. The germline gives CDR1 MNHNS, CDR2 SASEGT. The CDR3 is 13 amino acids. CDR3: CASNRLLRSEQYF. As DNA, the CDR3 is TGTGCCAGCAACCGACTCCTCCGGAGCGAGCAGTACTTC.

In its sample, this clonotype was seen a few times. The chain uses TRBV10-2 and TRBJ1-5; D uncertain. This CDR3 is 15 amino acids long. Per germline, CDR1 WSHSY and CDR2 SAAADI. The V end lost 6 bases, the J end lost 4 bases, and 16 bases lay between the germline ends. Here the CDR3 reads CASSLGESGNQPQHF. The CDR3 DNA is TGCGCCAGCAGCCTCGGGGAATCGGGAAATCAGCCCCAGCATTTT.

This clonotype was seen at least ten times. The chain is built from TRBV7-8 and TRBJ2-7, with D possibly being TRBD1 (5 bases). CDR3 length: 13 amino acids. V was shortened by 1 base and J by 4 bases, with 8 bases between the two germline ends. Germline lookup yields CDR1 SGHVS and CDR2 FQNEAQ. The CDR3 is CASSLGQKYEQYF. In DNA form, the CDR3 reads TGTGCCAGCAGCTTAGGACAGAAGTACGAGCAGTACTTC.

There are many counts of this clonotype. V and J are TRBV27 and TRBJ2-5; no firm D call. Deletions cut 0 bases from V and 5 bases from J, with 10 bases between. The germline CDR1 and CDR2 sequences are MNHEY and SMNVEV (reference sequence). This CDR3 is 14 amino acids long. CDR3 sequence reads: CASSLSTGVETQYF. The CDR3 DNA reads TGTGCCAGCAGTTTATCGACGGGTGTGGAGACCCAGTACTTC.

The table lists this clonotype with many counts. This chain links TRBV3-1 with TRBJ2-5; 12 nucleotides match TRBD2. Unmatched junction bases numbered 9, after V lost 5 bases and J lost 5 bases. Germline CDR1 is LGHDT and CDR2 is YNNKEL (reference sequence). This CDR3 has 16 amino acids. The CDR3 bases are TGTGCCAGCAGCTCCCGCTCGACTAGCGGGAGTGAGACCCAGTACTTC. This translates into CASSSRSTSGSETQYF.

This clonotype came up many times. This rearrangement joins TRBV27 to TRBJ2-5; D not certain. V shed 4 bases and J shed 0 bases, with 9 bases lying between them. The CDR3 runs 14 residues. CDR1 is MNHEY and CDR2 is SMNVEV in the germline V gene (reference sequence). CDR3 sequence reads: CASSSLEYQETQYF. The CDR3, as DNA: TGTGCCAGCAGTTCCTTAGAGTACCAAGAGACCCAGTACTTC.

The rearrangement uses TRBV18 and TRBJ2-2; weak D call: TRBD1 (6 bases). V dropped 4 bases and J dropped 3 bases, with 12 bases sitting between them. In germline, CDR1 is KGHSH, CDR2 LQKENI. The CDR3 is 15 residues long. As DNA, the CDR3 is TGTGCCAGCTCACGGACAGCCCAGGACACCGGGGAGCTGTTTTTT. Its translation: CASSRTAQDTGELFF.

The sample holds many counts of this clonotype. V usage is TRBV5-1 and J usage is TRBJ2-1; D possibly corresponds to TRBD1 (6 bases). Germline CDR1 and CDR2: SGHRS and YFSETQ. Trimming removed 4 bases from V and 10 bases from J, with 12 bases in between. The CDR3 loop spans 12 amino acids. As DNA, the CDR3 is TGCGCCAGCAGCATACAGGGTCAGGAGCAGTTCTTC. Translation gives CASSIQGQEQFF.

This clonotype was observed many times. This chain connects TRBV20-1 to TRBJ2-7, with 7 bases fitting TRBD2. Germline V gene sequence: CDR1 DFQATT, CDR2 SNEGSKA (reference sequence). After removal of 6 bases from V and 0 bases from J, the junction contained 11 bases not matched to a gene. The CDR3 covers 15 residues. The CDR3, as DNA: TGCAGTGCCACTAGTGCTCTAGCGGACTCCTACGAGCAGTACTTC. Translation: CSATSALADSYEQYF.

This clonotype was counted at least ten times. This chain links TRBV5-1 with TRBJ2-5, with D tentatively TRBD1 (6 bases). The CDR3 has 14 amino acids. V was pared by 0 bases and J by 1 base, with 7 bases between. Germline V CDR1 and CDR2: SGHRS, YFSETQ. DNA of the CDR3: TGCGCCAGCAGCTTGGGACAGGTCCAAGAGACCCAGTACTTC. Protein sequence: CASSLGQVQETQYF.

The CDR3 nucleotides are TGCAGTGCAAACCCTGGACTAGCGGCGGAAGAGACCCAGTACTTC. Protein sequence: CSANPGLAAEETQYF. V gene TRBV20-1 combines with J gene TRBJ2-5; 10 bases are a match to TRBD2. The V gene end was trimmed by 6 bases and the J gene end by 3 bases; junction bases not matched to a gene: 10. From germline, CDR1 is DFQATT and CDR2 SNEGSKA (reference sequence). The length of the CDR3 is 15 residues.

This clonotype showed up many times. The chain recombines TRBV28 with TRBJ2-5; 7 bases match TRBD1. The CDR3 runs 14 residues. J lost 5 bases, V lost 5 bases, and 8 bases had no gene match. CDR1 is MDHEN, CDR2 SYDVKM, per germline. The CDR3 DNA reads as TGTGCCAGCAGTCCAGAGGGGGCGGAGGAGACCCAGTACTTC. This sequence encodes CASSPEGAEETQYF. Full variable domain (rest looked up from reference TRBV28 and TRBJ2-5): DVKVTQSSRYLVKRTGEKVFLECVQDMDHENMFWYRQDPGLGLRLIYFSYDVKMKEKGDIPEGYSVSREKKERFSLILESASTNQTSMYLCASSPEGAEETQYFGPGTRLLVL.

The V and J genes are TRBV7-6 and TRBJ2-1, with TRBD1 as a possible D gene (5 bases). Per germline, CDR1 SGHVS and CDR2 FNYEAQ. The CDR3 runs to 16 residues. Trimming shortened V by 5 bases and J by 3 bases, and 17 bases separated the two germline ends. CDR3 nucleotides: TGTGCCAGCAGCGATATCCTGGGGCGGAACTACAATGAGCAGTTCTTC. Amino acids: CASSDILGRNYNEQFF.

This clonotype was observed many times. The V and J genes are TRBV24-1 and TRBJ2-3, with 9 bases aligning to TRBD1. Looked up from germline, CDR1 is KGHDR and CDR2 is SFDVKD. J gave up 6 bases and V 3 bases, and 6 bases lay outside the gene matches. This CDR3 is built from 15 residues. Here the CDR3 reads CATSDPQGAGDTQYF. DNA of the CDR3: TGTGCCACCAGTGATCCACAGGGGGCAGGGGATACGCAGTATTTT.

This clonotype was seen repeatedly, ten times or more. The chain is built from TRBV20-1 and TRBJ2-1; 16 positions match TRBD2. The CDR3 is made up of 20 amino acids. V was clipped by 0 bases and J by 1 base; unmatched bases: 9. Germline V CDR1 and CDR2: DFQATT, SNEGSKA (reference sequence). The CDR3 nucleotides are TGCAGTGCTAGAGAGGCTCCGGGACTAGCGGGGGGGTCATCCTACAATGAGCAGTTCTTC. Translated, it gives CSAREAPGLAGGSSYNEQFF.

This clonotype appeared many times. The CDR3 region has the DNA TGTGCCATCAAGCTTAACACCGGAACGGGCACCGGGGAGCTGTTTTTT. Protein sequence: CAIKLNTGTGTGELFF. The J gene is TRBJ2-2, the V gene TRBV10-3; the D is unclear. With 7 bases removed from V and 4 bases from J, the gap between germline ends came to 19 bases. There are 16 residues in the CDR3. The germline V gene has CDR1 ENHRY and CDR2 SYGVKD.

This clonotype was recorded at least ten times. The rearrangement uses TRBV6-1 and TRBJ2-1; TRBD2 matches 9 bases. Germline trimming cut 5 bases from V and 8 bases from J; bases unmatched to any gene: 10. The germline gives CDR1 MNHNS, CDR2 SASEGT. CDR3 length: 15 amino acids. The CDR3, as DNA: TGTGCCAGCAGTCAAGGAGGGACTAGCTGGGATGAGCAGTTCTTC. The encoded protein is CASSQGGTSWDEQFF.

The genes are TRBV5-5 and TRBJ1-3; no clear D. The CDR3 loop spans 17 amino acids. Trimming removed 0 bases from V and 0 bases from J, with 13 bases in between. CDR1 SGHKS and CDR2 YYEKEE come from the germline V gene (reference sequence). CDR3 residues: CASSLALTSPSGNTIYF. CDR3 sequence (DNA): TGTGCCAGCAGCTTGGCTCTTACGAGCCCCTCTGGAAACACCATATATTTT.

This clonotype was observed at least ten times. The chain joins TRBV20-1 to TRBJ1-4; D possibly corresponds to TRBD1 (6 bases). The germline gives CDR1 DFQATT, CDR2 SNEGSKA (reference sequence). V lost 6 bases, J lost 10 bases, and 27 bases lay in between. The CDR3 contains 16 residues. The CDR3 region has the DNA TGCAGTGCACACCGCTTCGTCACACAGGGACTAGGAAAACTGTTTTTT. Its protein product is CSAHRFVTQGLGKLFF.